The 15 T cell receptor beta chains presented below share a single source sample, sequenced in a study of CD8+ T cells in alopecia areata. Treatment meaning: oral pan-JAK inhibitor, 5-10 mg twice daily. Investigators isolated RNA and reverse transcribed it into cDNA to act as the sequencing template. Method: immunoSEQ multiplex PCR; TCRdb's copy keeps in-frame clones and lacks some. This sample has about 270,000 clones; roughly 60% occur once, and the top ten carry about 0.9%. The sample consisted of CD4+ T cells sorted from blood, taken at week 52, from a patient treated with tofacitinib. Every receptor here comes from a human donor with alopecia areata.

The chain employs TRBV4-3 and TRBJ1-4; D might be TRBD1 (6 bases). The CDR3 runs 17 residues. Deletions cut 4 bases from V and 2 bases from J, with 17 bases between. The germline CDR1 and CDR2 sequences are LGHNA and YSLEER. CDR3 loop: CASSRSLVQGTNEKLFF. The CDR3 DNA is TGCGCCAGCAGCCGTTCCTTAGTCCAGGGGACTAATGAAAAACTGTTTTTT.

V and J are TRBV10-3 and TRBJ1-1; tentative D call: TRBD1 (5 bases). CDR3 size: 15 residues. Germline loops: CDR1 ENHRY, CDR2 SYGVKD. V lost 4 bases, J lost 8 bases, and 20 bases lay in between. For the CDR3, the DNA is TGTGCCATCAGTGCAGGGAGCCGGATCCGGGACGAAGCTTTCTTT. This sequence encodes CAISAGSRIRDEAFF.

J is TRBJ1-6 and V is TRBV5-1; 8 positions agree with TRBD1. The CDR3 spans 15 residues. After removal of 0 bases from V and 7 bases from J, the junction contained 3 bases not matched to a gene. Germline-derived CDR1 and CDR2 are SGHRS and YFSETQ. The DNA of the CDR3 is TGCGCCAGCAGCTTGGGGACAGGGATAAATTCACCCCTCCACTTT. Amino acid sequence: CASSLGTGINSPLHF.

This chain links TRBV29-1 with TRBJ2-7, with 8 positions matching TRBD1. The CDR3 is 13 residues long. Looked up from germline, CDR1 is SQVTM and CDR2 is ANQGSEA. V lost 7 bases and J lost 2; bases outside the gene matches: 7. In DNA, the CDR3 is TGCAGCGCAAGGACAGGGACCACCTACGAGCAGTACTTC. Translating gives CSARTGTTYEQYF.

The chain combines TRBV9 with TRBJ2-5; 8 bases map to TRBD2. CDR3 length: 15 amino acids. The trim removed 3 bases at V and 4 bases at J, leaving 8 bases unmatched. Germline values: CDR1 SGDLS, CDR2 YYNGEE. CDR3 DNA sequence: TGTGCCAGCAGCGACAAAACGGGGGGGCGAGAGACCCAGTACTTC. Protein sequence: CASSDKTGGRETQYF.

V and J are TRBV29-1 and TRBJ1-4, with a weak D call TRBD1 (6 bases). The V end was cut by 5 bases, the J end by 7 bases, with 14 bases between. From germline, CDR1 is SQVTM and CDR2 ANQGSEA. The CDR3 length is 13 residues. CDR3 loop: CSVNRGPGEKLFF. The CDR3 coding sequence is TGCAGCGTTAATCGGGGGCCGGGTGAAAAACTGTTTTTT.

V gene TRBV5-1 combines with J gene TRBJ2-7; D remains unclear. The CDR3 contains 13 residues. With 6 bases removed from V and 2 bases from J, the gap between germline ends came to 12 bases. Germline CDR1 SGHRS, CDR2 YFSETQ. The CDR3 nucleotides are TGCGCCAGCACCCCGGGCCCTCCCTACGAGCAGTACTTC. Translation gives CASTPGPPYEQYF.

The rearrangement uses TRBV5-4 and TRBJ2-3, with D unclear. With 3 bases removed from V and 9 bases from J, the gap between germline ends came to 8 bases. The CDR3 runs 11 residues. Germline V gene data show CDR1 as SGHNT and CDR2 as YYREEE (reference sequence). The CDR3: CASSSPGTQYF. In DNA form, the CDR3 reads TGTGCCAGCAGCTCTCCGGGCACGCAGTATTTT.

In its sample, this clone was seen once. V is TRBV2 and J is TRBJ1-5; weak D call: TRBD1 (6 bases). V was clipped by 6 bases and J by 7 bases, with 16 bases between them. Germline CDR1 SNHLY, CDR2 FYNNEI. The CDR3 is made up of 14 amino acids. The DNA for the CDR3 is TGTGCCAGCAGGGGGGCCGCGGCAGGACAGCCCCAGCATTTT. It is translated as CASRGAAAGQPQHF.

This sequence joins TRBV6-5 and TRBJ2-6; unclear D gene. The CDR3 has 14 residues. Trimming stripped 5 bases from V and 4 bases from J, with 9 bases between. The germline gives CDR1 MNHEY, CDR2 SVGAGI. CDR3: CASSLWGGANVLTF. DNA of the CDR3: TGTGCCAGCAGTCTGTGGGGAGGGGCCAACGTCCTGACTTTC.

This clone has only a few counts. The rearrangement joins TRBV7-9 to TRBJ1-1; D uncertain. The length of the CDR3 is 13 residues. With 3 bases removed from V and 0 bases from J, the gap between germline ends came to 5 bases. Germline assignment: CDR1 SEHNR and CDR2 FQNEAQ (reference sequence). CDR3 coding DNA: TGTGCCAGCAGCTTCCAGATGAACACTGAAGCTTTCTTT. Its protein is CASSFQMNTEAFF.

This clone was found once. The rearrangement links TRBV30 to TRBJ2-5; tentative D call: TRBD2 (6 bases). The germline gives CDR1 GTSNPN, CDR2 SVGIG (reference sequence). The CDR3 length is 11 residues. The V gene lost 8 bases and the J gene lost 2 bases, with 9 bases spanning the gap. The CDR3 protein is CAAGRQETQYF. CDR3 nucleotide sequence: TGTGCCGCGGGACGGCAAGAGACCCAGTACTTC. The full variable domain, rest sourced from reference TRBV30 and TRBJ2-5, is SQTIHQWPATLVQPVGSPLSLECTVEGTSNPNLYWYRQAAGRGLQLLFYSVGIGQISSEVPQNLSASRPQDRQFILSSKKLLLSDSGFYLCAAGRQETQYFGPGTRLLVL.

The V and J genes are TRBV5-1 and TRBJ1-1; TRBD1 is a possible D gene (5 bases). Germline V lookup: CDR1 SGHRS, CDR2 YFSETQ. The CDR3 has 13 amino acids. With 4 bases removed from V and 2 bases from J, the gap between germline ends came to 9 bases. The CDR3 sequence: CASSLDKNTEAFF. CDR3 nucleotides: TGCGCCAGCAGCCTGGACAAAAACACTGAAGCTTTCTTT. Filled out from reference TRBV5-1 and TRBJ1-1, the complete variable domain reads KAGVTQTPRYLIKTRGQQVTLSCSPISGHRSVSWYQQTPGQGLQFLFEYFSETQRNKGNFPGRFSGRQFSNSRSEMNVSTLELGDSALYLCASSLDKNTEAFFGQGTRLTVV.

The chain couples TRBV6-5 to TRBJ2-7; 7 nucleotides agree with TRBD1. The CDR3 is 13 residues long. Losses at the gene ends were 6 bases for V and 5 bases for J; bases not matched to a gene: 7. The V gene's germline CDR1 is MNHEY and CDR2 SVGAGI. The DNA for the CDR3 is TGTGCCAGCAGCGACAGGGTAATGAACGAGCAGTACTTC. This translates into CASSDRVMNEQYF.

The rearrangement links TRBV29-1 to TRBJ2-1, with 7 positions matching TRBD1. Germline assignment: CDR1 SQVTM and CDR2 ANQGSEA. V was pared by 6 bases and J by 4 bases, with 9 bases of the junction left unmatched. The CDR3 sequence is 14 residues long. The CDR3 here is CSVKPGQSYNEQFF. CDR3 in DNA: TGCAGCGTGAAGCCGGGACAGTCGTACAATGAGCAGTTCTTC.